This T cell receptor beta chain comes out of a study of blood T cell repertoires in COVID-19. J gave up 5 bases and V 7 bases, and 27 bases lay outside the gene matches. Germline V lookup: CDR1 LNHNV, CDR2 YYDKDF (reference sequence). The CDR3 runs 21 residues. Assay used: immunoSEQ multiplex PCR; TCRdb lists only in-frame clones, some missing. The table records 310,000 or so clones, around 90% of them present only once. Specimen: PBMCs or T cells enriched from blood (not recorded which). The receptor comes from a woman under 30 with acute COVID-19. The rearrangement links TRBV15 to TRBJ2-2; 8 bases fit TRBD1. CDR3 nucleotides: TGTGCCACCAACCCAACCCTCGGGACAGGCCACCCCAGCTCCATAACCGGGGAGCTGTTTTTT. Encoded protein: CATNPTLGTGHPSSITGELFF.